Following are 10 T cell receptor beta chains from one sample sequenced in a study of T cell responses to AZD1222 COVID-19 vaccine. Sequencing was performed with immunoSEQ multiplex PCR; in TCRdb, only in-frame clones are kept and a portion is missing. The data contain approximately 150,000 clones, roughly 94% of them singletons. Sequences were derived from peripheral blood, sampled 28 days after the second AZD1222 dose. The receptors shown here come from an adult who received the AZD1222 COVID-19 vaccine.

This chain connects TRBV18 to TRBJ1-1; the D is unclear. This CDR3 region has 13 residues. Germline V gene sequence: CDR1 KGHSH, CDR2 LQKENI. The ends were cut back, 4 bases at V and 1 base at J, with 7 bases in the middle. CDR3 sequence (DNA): TGTGCCAGCTCACAGGGTAAGAACACTGAAGCTTTCTTT. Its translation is CASSQGKNTEAFF.

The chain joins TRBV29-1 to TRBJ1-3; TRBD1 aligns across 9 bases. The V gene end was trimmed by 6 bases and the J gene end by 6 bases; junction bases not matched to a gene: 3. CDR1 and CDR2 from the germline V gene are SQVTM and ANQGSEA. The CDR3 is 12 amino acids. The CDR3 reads CSVRQGENTIYF. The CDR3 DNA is TGCAGCGTGAGACAGGGGGAAAACACCATATATTTT.

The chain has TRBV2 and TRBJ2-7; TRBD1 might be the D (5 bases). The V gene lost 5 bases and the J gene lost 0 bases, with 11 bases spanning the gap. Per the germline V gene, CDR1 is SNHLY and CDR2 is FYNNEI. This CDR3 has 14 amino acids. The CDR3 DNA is TGTGCCAGCAGTAAGGACACTTACTCCTACGAGCAGTACTTC. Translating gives CASSKDTYSYEQYF.

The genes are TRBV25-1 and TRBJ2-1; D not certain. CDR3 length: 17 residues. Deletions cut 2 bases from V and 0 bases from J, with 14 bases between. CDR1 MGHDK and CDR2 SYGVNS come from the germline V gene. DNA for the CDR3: TGTGCCAGCAGTGAAAGAACCCCCAGGAGCTCCTACAATGAGCAGTTCTTC. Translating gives CASSERTPRSSYNEQFF. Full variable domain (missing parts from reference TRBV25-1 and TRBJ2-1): EADIYQTPRYLVIGTGKKITLECSQTMGHDKMYWYQQDPGMELHLIHYSYGVNSTEKGDLSSESTVSRIRTEHFPLTLESARPSHTSQYLCASSERTPRSSYNEQFFGPGTRLTVL.

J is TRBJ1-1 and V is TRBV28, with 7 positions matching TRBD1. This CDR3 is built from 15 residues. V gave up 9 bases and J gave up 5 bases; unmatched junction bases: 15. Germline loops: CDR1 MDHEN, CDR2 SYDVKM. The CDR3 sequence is CASSHSQGMDTEAFF. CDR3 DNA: TGTGCCAGTTCCCACTCACAGGGGATGGATACTGAAGCTTTCTTT.

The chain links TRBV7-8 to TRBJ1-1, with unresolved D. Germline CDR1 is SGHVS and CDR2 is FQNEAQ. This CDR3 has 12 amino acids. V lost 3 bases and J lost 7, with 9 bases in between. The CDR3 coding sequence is TGTGCCAGCAGCTTTTGGGGAAATGAAGCTTTCTTT. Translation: CASSFWGNEAFF.

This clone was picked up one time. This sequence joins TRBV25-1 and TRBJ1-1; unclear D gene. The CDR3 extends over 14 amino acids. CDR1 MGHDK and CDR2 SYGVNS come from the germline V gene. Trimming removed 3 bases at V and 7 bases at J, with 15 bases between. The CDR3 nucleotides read TGTGCCAGCAGTGAGCCTTACGTTCTAGGTGAAGCTTTCTTT. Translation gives CASSEPYVLGEAFF.

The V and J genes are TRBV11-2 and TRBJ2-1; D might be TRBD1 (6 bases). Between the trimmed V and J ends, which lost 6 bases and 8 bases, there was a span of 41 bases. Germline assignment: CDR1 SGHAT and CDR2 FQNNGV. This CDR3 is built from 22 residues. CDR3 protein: CASSSIRRLAGTLGRHGDEQFF. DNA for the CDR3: TGTGCCAGCAGTTCGATACGACGCCTAGCCGGGACACTTGGACGACATGGAGATGAGCAGTTCTTC.

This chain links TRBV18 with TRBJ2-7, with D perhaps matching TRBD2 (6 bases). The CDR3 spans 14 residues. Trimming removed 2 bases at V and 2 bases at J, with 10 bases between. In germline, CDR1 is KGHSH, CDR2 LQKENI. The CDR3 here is CASSPRDSTYEQYF. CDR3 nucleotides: TGTGCCAGCTCACCAAGGGACTCCACCTACGAGCAGTACTTC.

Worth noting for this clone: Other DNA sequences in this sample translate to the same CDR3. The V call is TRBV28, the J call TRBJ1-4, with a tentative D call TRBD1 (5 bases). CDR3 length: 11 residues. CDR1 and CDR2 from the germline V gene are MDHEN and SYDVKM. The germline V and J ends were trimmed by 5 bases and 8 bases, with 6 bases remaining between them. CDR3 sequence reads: CASSPGEKLFF. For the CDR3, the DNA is TGTGCCAGCAGTCCAGGGGAAAAACTGTTTTTT.